This T cell receptor beta chain originates from a study of T cells in Graves' hyperthyroidism and ophthalmopathy. Findings and limits, study-wide: Ophthalmopathy prediction by the model preceded onset by a median about 6.8 months. The majority of expanded thyroid clonotypes above 0.001 also appeared in blood.

The germline CDR1 and CDR2 sequences are LNHDA and SQIVND (reference sequence). This CDR3 is 17 amino acids long. J gave up 0 bases and V 4 bases, and 9 bases lay outside the gene matches. Points on this clonotype: Its antigen remains unknown.

The PBMCs studied were ones that came from 10 ml fresh peripheral blood. TCR beta CDR3 sequences were amplified from RNA transcripts. HTBI primers were employed in a first-round RT-PCR of the TCR CDR3. MiXCR, applied by TCRdb to the multiplex PCR reads, yields one record per CDR3 protein. In the table there are about 600,000 distinct CDR3 sequences, approximately 14% of which are singletons. This rearrangement joins TRBV19 to TRBJ2-1, with 7 nucleotides matching TRBD1. The origin of this receptor is a young woman with Graves' ophthalmopathy. The sequenced material came from blood. The CDR3 region has the DNA TGTGCCAGTAGTACTCGGACAGGAACTAGCTCCTACAATGAGCAGTTCTTC. Residues: CASSTRTGTSSYNEQFF.